The entry below describes one T cell receptor beta chain. As yet, its antigen is unknown. The junction departs from the called germline gene at one end, perhaps through a read error. Germline CDR1 reads ENHRY; CDR2 reads SYGVKD. The CDR3 length is 14 residues. These data originate in a study of CD8+CD57+ T cells in acquired aplastic anemia. Study-wide context: Sorted CD4+ and CD8+ cells gave an average of about 3 ug of DNA. Overall study results and limits: Sharing between patients and controls was observed for twenty-nine CD8+ CDR3 sequences.

Both TCR beta VDJ combination and CDR3 sequence profiling were carried out. Genomic DNA was the template for this profiling. One entry per CDR3 protein results from TCRdb running MiXCR on the reads. The sample holds roughly 200,000 distinct CDR3 sequences; about three fifths are singletons and the top ten take roughly 42%. Individuals selected for sequencing had exhibited CD8+CD57+ cell expansion on flow cytometry. As a group, the patients uniformly had severe acquired aplastic anemia. The rearrangement joins TRBV10-3 to TRBJ1-6; TRBD1 agrees at 9 bases. This TCR came from a human donor with aplastic anemia. Material: sorted CD4+, CD8+, or CD8+CD57+ T cells (not recorded which) from PBMCs. The CDR3 is CASSYRGRDSPLHF. In nucleotides, the CDR3 is TGTGCCAGCAGTTACAGGGGGCGCGATTCACCCCTCCACTTT.